Listed below are T cell receptor beta chains from one sample, sequenced in a study of blood T cell repertoires in COVID-19. The method was immunoSEQ multiplex PCR; TCRdb's version includes in-frame clones alone and lacks a portion of them. The data show approximately 190,000 clones, around nine tenths seen once. Sequenced sample: peripheral blood. The receptors originated from a woman between 40 and 55 years old who had recovered from COVID-19. Both conserved end residues are part of each CDR3. The order of the fields is clone size, J gene, V gene, D gene, CDR3 protein, CDR3 DNA. The D gene is left open where the match is weak. Size values are once, few and many counts, or a class for expanded clones, and some rows have none.

size: -; J: TRBJ2-1; V: TRBV27; D: -; CDR3: CASSWGEGEQFF; DNA: TGTGCCAGCAGTTGGGGGGAAGGGGAGCAGTTCTTC
size: -; J: TRBJ2-7; V: TRBV13; D: TRBD1; CDR3: CASSGTGDIEQYF; DNA: TGTGCCAGCAGCGGGACAGGGGATATCGAGCAGTACTTC
size: -; J: TRBJ2-7; V: TRBV6-2/TRBV6-3; D: -; CDR3: CASSYPPPPTRGPYEQYF; DNA: TGTGCCAGCAGTTACCCCCCTCCCCCAACCAGGGGCCCCTACGAGCAGTACTTC
size: few; J: TRBJ2-7; V: TRBV5-6; D: TRBD2; CDR3: CASSLGLAGPPRYEQYF; DNA: TGTGCCAGCAGCTTGGGACTAGCGGGACCTCCGCGCTACGAGCAGTACTTC
size: -; J: TRBJ2-1; V: TRBV7-9; D: TRBD2; CDR3: CASSYLAGGLGEQFF; DNA: TGTGCCAGCAGCTACCTAGCGGGAGGGCTTGGGGAGCAGTTCTTC
size: -; J: TRBJ1-1; V: TRBV18; D: TRBD1; CDR3: CASSLGQGKDTEAFF; DNA: TGTGCCAGCTCACTGGGACAGGGGAAGGACACTGAAGCTTTCTTT
size: -; J: TRBJ1-2; V: TRBV27; D: -; CDR3: CASSPRLDLYGYTF; DNA: TGTGCCAGCAGCCCCAGGCTGGATTTGTATGGCTACACCTTC
size: -; J: TRBJ2-1; V: TRBV6-5; D: -; CDR3: CASSYSTGFDEQFF; DNA: TGTGCCAGCAGTTACTCGACAGGTTTTGATGAGCAGTTCTTC
size: -; J: TRBJ1-1; V: TRBV19; D: -; CDR3: CASNTPPGGRTEAFF; DNA: TGTGCCAGTAACACACCGCCGGGGGGACGGACTGAAGCTTTCTTT
size: -; J: TRBJ1-6; V: TRBV30; D: TRBD1; CDR3: CAWNLQGERTPLHF; DNA: TGTGCCTGGAACCTCCAGGGGGAGAGGACACCCCTCCACTTT
size: -; J: TRBJ2-7; V: TRBV12-3/TRBV12-4; D: -; CDR3: CASGSTNPGEQYF; DNA: TGTGCCAGCGGGTCGACAAACCCGGGGGAGCAGTACTTC
size: -; J: TRBJ1-1; V: TRBV9; D: -; CDR3: CASSKIRGTEAFF; DNA: TGTGCCAGCAGTAAAATCAGGGGCACTGAAGCTTTCTTT
size: -; J: TRBJ2-3; V: TRBV5-1; D: TRBD2; CDR3: CASSPTGTSGAMVDTQYF; DNA: TGCGCCAGCAGCCCGACCGGGACTAGCGGAGCAATGGTAGATACGCAGTATTTT
size: -; J: TRBJ2-7; V: TRBV27; D: -; CDR3: CASSTAGVYYEQYF; DNA: TGTGCCAGCAGTACGGCAGGGGTTTACTACGAGCAGTACTTC
size: -; J: TRBJ1-6; V: TRBV19; D: TRBD1; CDR3: CASTMGQNYNSPLHF; DNA: TGTGCCAGTACCATGGGACAGAACTATAATTCACCCCTCCACTTT
size: -; J: TRBJ1-2; V: TRBV21-1; D: -; CDR3: CASKRQDTLANYGYTF; DNA: TGTGCCAGCAAACGACAGGACACACTAGCTAACTATGGCTACACCTTC
size: -; J: TRBJ2-7; V: TRBV9; D: -; CDR3: CASSPGTSYEQYF; DNA: TGTGCCAGCAGCCCAGGGACATCCTACGAGCAGTACTTC
size: once; J: TRBJ2-5; V: TRBV11-3; D: TRBD1; CDR3: CASSPRDRQETQYF; DNA: TGTGCCAGCAGCCCCCGGGACAGACAAGAGACCCAGTACTTC
size: -; J: TRBJ2-1; V: TRBV30; D: TRBD2; CDR3: CAWSSRTSGYNEQFF; DNA: TGTGCCTGGAGTTCACGGACTAGCGGGTACAATGAGCAGTTCTTC
size: -; J: TRBJ2-5; V: TRBV30; D: TRBD2; CDR3: CAWSAAGALGSGTQYF; DNA: TGTGCCTGGAGTGCAGCGGGAGCTTTAGGGTCGGGGACCCAGTACTTC
size: -; J: TRBJ2-1; V: TRBV7-2; D: -; CDR3: CASSPGASYSSYNEQFF; DNA: TGTGCCAGCAGCCCTGGAGCCAGCTATAGCTCCTACAATGAGCAGTTCTTC
size: -; J: TRBJ2-5; V: TRBV30; D: -; CDR3: CAYDVGAETQYF; DNA: TGTGCCTATGATGTTGGGGCGGAGACCCAGTACTTC
size: -; J: TRBJ2-1; V: TRBV27; D: TRBD1; CDR3: CASKFRDSHNEQFF; DNA: TGTGCCAGCAAATTCCGGGACAGTCACAATGAGCAGTTCTTC
size: -; J: TRBJ2-1; V: TRBV7-8; D: TRBD2; CDR3: CASTLVGGRINEQFF; DNA: TGTGCCAGCACCCTAGTGGGCGGGAGAATAAATGAGCAGTTCTTC
size: -; J: TRBJ2-3; V: TRBV7-2; D: TRBD2; CDR3: CASSLGLAGGPSDTQYF; DNA: TGTGCCAGCAGCTTGGGCCTGGCGGGAGGGCCTTCAGATACGCAGTATTTT
size: -; J: TRBJ2-3; V: TRBV11-3; D: TRBD1; CDR3: CASSPGTAVDTDTQYF; DNA: TGTGCCAGCAGCCCAGGGACAGCAGTGGACACAGATACGCAGTATTTT
size: once; J: TRBJ2-5; V: TRBV18; D: TRBD1; CDR3: CASSQNPPRTGVPETQYF; DNA: TGTGCCAGCTCTCAAAACCCCCCGAGGACAGGGGTTCCAGAGACCCAGTACTTC
size: -; J: TRBJ2-2; V: TRBV15; D: -; CDR3: CATSYQGSNTGELFF; DNA: TGTGCCACCAGCTACCAGGGGTCGAACACCGGGGAGCTGTTTTTT
size: -; J: TRBJ2-5; V: TRBV9; D: -; CDR3: CASSVAIQETQYF; DNA: TGTGCCAGCAGCGTAGCCATTCAAGAGACCCAGTACTTC
size: once; J: TRBJ2-3; V: TRBV3-1/TRBV3-2; D: TRBD2; CDR3: CASSQEPSGGPDTQYF; DNA: TGTGCCAGCAGCCAAGAGCCTAGCGGGGGCCCAGATACGCAGTATTTT
size: -; J: TRBJ2-7; V: TRBV27; D: TRBD2; CDR3: CASSLRGRDEQYF; DNA: TGTGCCAGCAGTTTACGCGGGAGGGACGAGCAGTACTTC
size: -; J: TRBJ2-1; V: TRBV27; D: TRBD2; CDR3: CASSPGTSGRGNEQFF; DNA: TGTGCCAGCAGCCCCGGGACTAGCGGGAGAGGGAATGAGCAGTTCTTC
size: -; J: TRBJ2-7; V: TRBV4-2; D: TRBD2; CDR3: CASSQASGSSYEQYF; DNA: TGTGCCAGCAGCCAAGCAAGCGGGAGCTCCTACGAGCAGTACTTC
size: -; J: TRBJ1-4; V: TRBV29-1; D: -; CDR3: CSVVGHPTTNEKLFF; DNA: TGCAGCGTTGTTGGACACCCTACAACTAATGAAAAACTGTTTTTT
size: -; J: TRBJ2-1; V: TRBV18; D: -; CDR3: CASSPSLYTDYNEQFF; DNA: TGTGCCAGCTCACCTTCTTTGTATACAGATTACAATGAGCAGTTCTTC
size: -; J: TRBJ1-1; V: TRBV6-5; D: TRBD1; CDR3: CASSYSGQGTNTEAFF; DNA: TGTGCCAGCAGTTACTCGGGACAGGGGACGAACACTGAAGCTTTCTTT
size: -; J: TRBJ1-2; V: TRBV15; D: -; CDR3: CATSPRVGQTIRGYTF; DNA: TGTGCCACCAGCCCCCGAGTTGGACAGACCATTCGTGGCTACACCTTC
size: -; J: TRBJ2-7; V: TRBV11-1; D: -; CDR3: CASSLEGTGYEQYF; DNA: TGTGCCAGCAGCTTAGAAGGGACTGGCTACGAGCAGTACTTC
size: -; J: TRBJ1-1; V: TRBV4-2; D: TRBD1; CDR3: CASSQDSGTGGTEAFF; DNA: TGTGCCAGCAGCCAAGACTCAGGGACAGGGGGCACTGAAGCTTTCTTT
size: once; J: TRBJ1-4; V: TRBV28; D: TRBD1; CDR3: CASSVEGGLNEKLFF; DNA: TGTGCCAGCAGTGTCGAAGGGGGCCTTAATGAAAAACTGTTTTTT
size: -; J: TRBJ2-3; V: TRBV19; D: -; CDR3: CASSIAGADTQYF; DNA: TGTGCCAGTAGTATAGCGGGGGCAGATACGCAGTATTTT
size: -; J: TRBJ2-3; V: TRBV2; D: -; CDR3: CASSEASGADTQYF; DNA: TGTGCCAGCAGTGAAGCATCAGGGGCGGATACGCAGTATTTT
size: -; J: TRBJ2-1; V: TRBV5-6; D: TRBD2; CDR3: CASSSSGINNEQFF; DNA: TGTGCCAGCAGTTCTAGCGGGATCAACAATGAGCAGTTCTTC
size: -; J: TRBJ1-5; V: TRBV2; D: TRBD1; CDR3: CASSWDREGQPQHF; DNA: TGTGCCAGCAGCTGGGACAGGGAGGGACAGCCCCAGCATTTT
size: -; J: TRBJ1-1; V: TRBV18; D: TRBD1; CDR3: CASQGQGDTEAFF; DNA: TGTGCCAGCCAGGGACAGGGGGACACTGAAGCTTTCTTT
size: -; J: TRBJ2-4; V: TRBV27; D: TRBD2; CDR3: CASSSSGQGDIQYF; DNA: TGTGCCAGCAGTTCTAGCGGTCAGGGAGACATTCAGTACTTC
size: -; J: TRBJ2-3; V: TRBV11-1; D: -; CDR3: CASSFFIQGTDTQYF; DNA: TGTGCCAGCAGCTTTTTTATTCAGGGCACAGATACGCAGTATTTT
size: -; J: TRBJ2-5; V: TRBV11-3; D: TRBD1; CDR3: CASSLRQGAETQYF; DNA: TGTGCCAGCAGCTTACGACAGGGGGCAGAGACCCAGTACTTC
size: -; J: TRBJ2-7; V: TRBV5-6; D: -; CDR3: CASSLPGFSYEQYF; DNA: TGTGCCAGCAGCTTGCCGGGGTTTAGCTACGAGCAGTACTTC
size: -; J: TRBJ2-1; V: TRBV10-3; D: TRBD2; CDR3: CAASGREVNEQFF; DNA: TGTGCCGCTAGCGGGAGGGAGGTCAATGAGCAGTTCTTC
size: -; J: TRBJ2-1; V: TRBV11-2; D: -; CDR3: CASSKRTGEQFF; DNA: TGTGCCAGCAGCAAACGGACTGGCGAGCAGTTCTTC
size: once; J: TRBJ1-1; V: TRBV2; D: -; CDR3: CASMATENTEAFF; DNA: TGTGCCAGCATGGCGACAGAGAACACTGAAGCTTTCTTT
size: -; J: TRBJ2-1; V: TRBV4-3; D: TRBD2; CDR3: CASSQQTSGNNNEQFF; DNA: TGCGCCAGCAGCCAACAGACTAGCGGGAACAACAATGAGCAGTTCTTC
size: -; J: TRBJ2-2; V: TRBV7-8; D: -; CDR3: CASNTNRVNTGELFF; DNA: TGTGCCAGCAACACGAACAGGGTGAACACCGGGGAGCTGTTTTTT
size: -; J: TRBJ2-7; V: TRBV7-4; D: TRBD1; CDR3: CASSLALSQGASYEQYF; DNA: TGTGCCAGCAGCTTAGCGCTAAGCCAGGGGGCCTCCTACGAGCAGTACTTC
size: once; J: TRBJ1-2; V: TRBV18; D: -; CDR3: CASSASGDGYTF; DNA: TGTGCCAGCTCAGCCTCAGGGGATGGCTACACCTTC
size: few; J: TRBJ2-3; V: TRBV5-6; D: -; CDR3: CASNSNTDTQYF; DNA: TGTGCCAGCAACTCTAACACAGATACGCAGTATTTT
size: -; J: TRBJ1-5; V: TRBV5-5; D: TRBD1; CDR3: CASRFGQGSNQPQHF; DNA: TGTGCCAGCAGATTCGGACAGGGTAGCAATCAGCCCCAGCATTTT
size: -; J: TRBJ2-3; V: TRBV2; D: TRBD1; CDR3: CASRGQGVESDTQYF; DNA: TGTGCCAGCAGAGGACAGGGGGTTGAGTCAGATACGCAGTATTTT